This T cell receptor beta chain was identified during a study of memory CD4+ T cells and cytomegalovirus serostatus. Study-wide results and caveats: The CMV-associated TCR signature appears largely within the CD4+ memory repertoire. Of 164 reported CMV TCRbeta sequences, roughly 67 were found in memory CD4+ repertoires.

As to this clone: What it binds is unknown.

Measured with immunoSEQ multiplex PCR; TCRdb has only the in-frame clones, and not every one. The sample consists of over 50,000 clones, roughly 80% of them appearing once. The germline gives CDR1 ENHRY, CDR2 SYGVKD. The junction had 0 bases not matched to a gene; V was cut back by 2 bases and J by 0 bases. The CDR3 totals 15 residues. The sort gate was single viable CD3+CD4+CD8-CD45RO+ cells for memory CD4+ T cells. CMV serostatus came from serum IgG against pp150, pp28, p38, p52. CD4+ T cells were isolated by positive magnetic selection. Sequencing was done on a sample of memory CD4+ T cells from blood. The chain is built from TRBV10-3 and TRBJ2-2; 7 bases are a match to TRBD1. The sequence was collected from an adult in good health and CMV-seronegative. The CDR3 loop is CAISEDRANTGELFF. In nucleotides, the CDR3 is TGTGCCATCAGTGAGGACAGGGCGAACACCGGGGAGCTGTTTTTT.